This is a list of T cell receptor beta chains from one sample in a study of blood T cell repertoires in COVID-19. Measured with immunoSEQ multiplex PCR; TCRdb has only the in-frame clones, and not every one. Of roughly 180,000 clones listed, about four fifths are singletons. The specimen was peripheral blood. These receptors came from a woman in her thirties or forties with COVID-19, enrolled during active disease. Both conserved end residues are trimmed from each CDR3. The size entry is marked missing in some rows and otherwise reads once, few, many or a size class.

CDR3aa: ASSKGLAGYWTDTQY; len: 15; v_gene: TRBV9; j_gene: TRBJ2-3; abundance: .
CDR3aa: ASSRASGFSGANVLT; len: 15; v_gene: TRBV5-4; j_gene: TRBJ2-6; abundance: .
CDR3aa: ASRVPGQGAPRPSGYT; len: 16; v_gene: TRBV2; j_gene: TRBJ1-2; abundance: .
CDR3aa: AWSRGESGELF; len: 11; v_gene: TRBV30; j_gene: TRBJ2-2; abundance: .
CDR3aa: ATSRDATAIATNEKLF; len: 16; v_gene: TRBV15; j_gene: TRBJ1-4; abundance: .
CDR3aa: ASSPRTSGSYEQY; len: 13; v_gene: TRBV5-4; j_gene: TRBJ2-7; abundance: .
CDR3aa: ASTARGPGANVLT; len: 13; v_gene: TRBV2; j_gene: TRBJ2-6; abundance: .
CDR3aa: ASSPQGSTEQY; len: 11; v_gene: TRBV18; j_gene: TRBJ2-7; abundance: .
CDR3aa: ASSQATGLPYGYT; len: 13; v_gene: TRBV3-1/TRBV3-2; j_gene: TRBJ1-2; abundance: .
CDR3aa: ASSYLVTGGKEDGYT; len: 15; v_gene: TRBV6-2/TRBV6-3; j_gene: TRBJ1-2; abundance: .
CDR3aa: ASSGDRDRGETQY; len: 13; v_gene: TRBV6-1; j_gene: TRBJ2-5; abundance: .
CDR3aa: ASTPLGSSSTDTQY; len: 14; v_gene: TRBV7-8; j_gene: TRBJ2-3; abundance: .
CDR3aa: ATSSGVQGLETQY; len: 13; v_gene: TRBV15; j_gene: TRBJ2-5; abundance: .
CDR3aa: ASSPGRVNTGELF; len: 13; v_gene: TRBV11-2; j_gene: TRBJ2-2; abundance: .
CDR3aa: ASSQELRSVGHAQETQY; len: 17; v_gene: TRBV4-2; j_gene: TRBJ2-5; abundance: .
CDR3aa: ASSPAGWGAGELF; len: 13; v_gene: TRBV28; j_gene: TRBJ2-2; abundance: .
CDR3aa: ASSPLGGGTRSGQPQH; len: 16; v_gene: TRBV18; j_gene: TRBJ1-5; abundance: once
CDR3aa: ASNDRGDSPLH; len: 11; v_gene: TRBV19; j_gene: TRBJ1-6; abundance: .
CDR3aa: ASSEFTGTGSGQPQH; len: 15; v_gene: TRBV10-2; j_gene: TRBJ1-5; abundance: .
CDR3aa: ASSLVSRASTDTQY; len: 14; v_gene: TRBV5-6; j_gene: TRBJ2-3; abundance: .
CDR3aa: ASSRTYGELF; len: 10; v_gene: TRBV3-1/TRBV3-2; j_gene: TRBJ2-2; abundance: .
CDR3aa: AWSVLAGGPGEQF; len: 13; v_gene: TRBV30; j_gene: TRBJ2-1; abundance: .
CDR3aa: ASSSGGSTDTQY; len: 12; v_gene: TRBV7-3; j_gene: TRBJ2-3; abundance: .
CDR3aa: ASSLGARQNYGYT; len: 13; v_gene: TRBV7-9; j_gene: TRBJ1-2; abundance: once
CDR3aa: ASSTGQTRTAAF; len: 12; v_gene: TRBV18; j_gene: TRBJ1-1; abundance: few
CDR3aa: ASSLWVSERGYT; len: 12; v_gene: TRBV5-6; j_gene: TRBJ1-2; abundance: few
CDR3aa: ASRRGLAGRSYEQY; len: 14; v_gene: TRBV5-6; j_gene: TRBJ2-7; abundance: once
CDR3aa: ASSVGGGAAEQF; len: 12; v_gene: TRBV9; j_gene: TRBJ2-1; abundance: .
CDR3aa: ASTSQREIPETQY; len: 13; v_gene: TRBV28; j_gene: TRBJ2-5; abundance: .
CDR3aa: ASSIPPSSGPSSYNEQF; len: 17; v_gene: TRBV19; j_gene: TRBJ2-1; abundance: .
CDR3aa: ASSPNYADTQY; len: 11; v_gene: TRBV7-7; j_gene: TRBJ2-3; abundance: .
CDR3aa: ASSGQALGSEPQH; len: 13; v_gene: TRBV2; j_gene: TRBJ1-5; abundance: .
CDR3aa: ATSKMGQMYEQY; len: 12; v_gene: TRBV15; j_gene: TRBJ2-7; abundance: .
CDR3aa: ASSDGEQVSGANVLT; len: 15; v_gene: TRBV2; j_gene: TRBJ2-6; abundance: .
CDR3aa: ASSLLQGKTDTQY; len: 13; v_gene: TRBV7-9; j_gene: TRBJ2-3; abundance: .
CDR3aa: ASSVGGAREKLF; len: 12; v_gene: TRBV9; j_gene: TRBJ1-4; abundance: .
CDR3aa: ASRQLNTEAF; len: 10; v_gene: TRBV27; j_gene: TRBJ1-1; abundance: .
CDR3aa: SARQGAVNEQF; len: 11; v_gene: TRBV29-1; j_gene: TRBJ2-1; abundance: .
CDR3aa: ASSHGSTEAF; len: 10; v_gene: TRBV4-2; j_gene: TRBJ1-1; abundance: .
CDR3aa: ASSQRGQPQH; len: 10; v_gene: TRBV7-8; j_gene: TRBJ1-5; abundance: once
CDR3aa: ASRQGTVLLNTGELF; len: 15; v_gene: TRBV27; j_gene: TRBJ2-2; abundance: .
CDR3aa: ASSVGGLAGVTDTQY; len: 15; v_gene: TRBV9; j_gene: TRBJ2-3; abundance: .
CDR3aa: ASSNVGGYGYT; len: 11; v_gene: TRBV19; j_gene: TRBJ1-2; abundance: .
CDR3aa: ASSLTDYSNQPQH; len: 13; v_gene: TRBV19; j_gene: TRBJ1-5; abundance: .
CDR3aa: ASSMTTANTEAF; len: 12; v_gene: TRBV7-8; j_gene: TRBJ1-1; abundance: .
CDR3aa: AGAEGPEITDTQY; len: 13; v_gene: TRBV6-5; j_gene: TRBJ2-3; abundance: .